This T cell receptor beta chain was found in a study of STAT3 mutations in large granular lymphocyte leukemia. Study-wide context: Roughly half of the longitudinally sequenced T-LGLL patients carried detectable canonical activating STAT3 mutations.

Study-wide points: In several patients, dominant TCR clone burden exceeded STAT3 mutant burden, suggesting STAT3 mutation arose secondarily. Every T-LGLL patient had at least one immunodominant TCRbeta clonotype. TCR clonotype switching after therapy occurred in about 30% of the 18 patients.

Some 41,000 productive templates were obtained per sample on average. TCRdb keeps only in-frame clones here, not all; method: immunoSEQ multiplex PCR. Altogether about 12,000 clones are present, about 70% being singletons, with the ten largest covering around 48%. With respect to this clone: Antigen: not known.

This CDR3 has 10 amino acids. Germline V gives CDR1 MGHDK, CDR2 SYGVNS. The V end lost 6 bases, the J end lost 7 bases, and 4 bases lay between the germline ends. Sequenced input: peripheral blood mononuclear cells. The clonotype comes from a man between 60 and 70 years old with T-cell large granular lymphocyte leukemia. Some clones in this sample may be carry-over from other donors' samples. The chain carries TRBV25-1 and TRBJ2-1; D is ambiguous. The DNA for the CDR3 is TGTGCCAGCAGGGGGAATGAGCAGTTCTTC. Translation: CASRGNEQFF.